These T cell receptor beta chains were read from a single sample in a study of vaccination effects on CD4 cells after COVID-19. The antigens for these receptors are not known. Data came from immunoSEQ multiplex PCR; TCRdb stores just in-frame clones and leaves some out. The sample shows about 64,000 clones, roughly 78% of them seen only once. Material: CD4+ T cells from PBMCs cultured with HCoV-OC43 spike peptides, obtained after COVID-19 vaccination. These receptors all stem from a human donor who received a COVID-19 vaccine. Each CDR3 is given with its conserved first and last residue. A D gene is named only where the DNA matches it firmly. Clone sizes are given selectively: once, few, many, or a class where the clone is expanded.

clone_size: NA; v_call: TRBV6-1; j_call: TRBJ1-3; d_call: NA; cdr3_length: 16; cdr3_aa: CASSEGAGVSGNTIYF; cdr3_nt: TGTGCCAGCAGTGAGGGGGCAGGGGTCTCTGGAAACACCATATATTTT
clone_size: NA; v_call: TRBV2; j_call: TRBJ1-6; d_call: TRBD1; cdr3_length: 14; cdr3_aa: CASRGTAANSPLHF; cdr3_nt: TGTGCCAGCAGGGGGACAGCAGCCAATTCACCCCTCCACTTT
clone_size: once; v_call: TRBV7-2; j_call: TRBJ1-3; d_call: NA; cdr3_length: 16; cdr3_aa: CASSLVAAFSGNTIYF; cdr3_nt: TGTGCCAGCAGCTTGGTGGCCGCATTTTCAGGAAACACCATATATTTT
clone_size: NA; v_call: TRBV3-1/TRBV3-2; j_call: TRBJ1-5; d_call: NA; cdr3_length: 13; cdr3_aa: CASSQDRGQPQHF; cdr3_nt: TGTGCCAGCAGCCAAGACAGGGGTCAGCCCCAGCATTTT
clone_size: NA; v_call: TRBV14; j_call: TRBJ2-6; d_call: NA; cdr3_length: 17; cdr3_aa: CASSPLNQLSGANVLTF; cdr3_nt: TGTGCCAGCAGCCCGCTTAACCAACTTTCTGGGGCCAACGTCCTGACTTTC
clone_size: NA; v_call: TRBV28; j_call: TRBJ2-3; d_call: NA; cdr3_length: 15; cdr3_aa: CAVGTARGSPDTQYF; cdr3_nt: TGTGCCGTGGGGACGGCCCGGGGAAGTCCAGATACGCAGTATTTT
clone_size: once; v_call: TRBV24-1; j_call: TRBJ2-5; d_call: TRBD1; cdr3_length: 16; cdr3_aa: CATSGPGQGARGTQYF; cdr3_nt: TGTGCCACCAGTGGCCCGGGACAGGGGGCGCGAGGGACCCAGTACTTC
clone_size: NA; v_call: TRBV14; j_call: TRBJ2-3; d_call: NA; cdr3_length: 16; cdr3_aa: CASSQDSGASTDTQYF; cdr3_nt: TGTGCCAGCAGCCAAGACTCGGGGGCGAGCACAGATACGCAGTATTTT
clone_size: NA; v_call: TRBV2; j_call: TRBJ1-6; d_call: NA; cdr3_length: 15; cdr3_aa: CASSERLSLGSPLHF; cdr3_nt: TGTGCCAGCAGTGAACGACTTTCCCTTGGTTCACCCCTCCACTTT
clone_size: NA; v_call: TRBV27; j_call: TRBJ1-1; d_call: NA; cdr3_length: 13; cdr3_aa: CASSLSRNTEAFF; cdr3_nt: TGTGCCAGCAGTTTATCCAGGAACACTGAAGCTTTCTTT
clone_size: NA; v_call: TRBV9; j_call: TRBJ2-5; d_call: NA; cdr3_length: 18; cdr3_aa: CASSETLLGNREGETQYF; cdr3_nt: TGTGCCAGCAGCGAGACTCTATTGGGGAACAGGGAAGGCGAGACCCAGTACTTC
clone_size: NA; v_call: TRBV19; j_call: TRBJ1-2; d_call: NA; cdr3_length: 13; cdr3_aa: CASSGRGVGGYTF; cdr3_nt: TGTGCCAGTAGTGGACGGGGGGTAGGCGGCTACACCTTC
clone_size: NA; v_call: TRBV6-6; j_call: TRBJ2-1; d_call: NA; cdr3_length: 15; cdr3_aa: CASSRFSSSYNEQFF; cdr3_nt: TGTGCCAGCAGTCGATTCTCGAGCTCCTACAATGAGCAGTTCTTC
clone_size: NA; v_call: TRBV5-8; j_call: TRBJ2-5; d_call: TRBD1; cdr3_length: 15; cdr3_aa: CASSYGQVLQETQYF; cdr3_nt: TGTGCCAGCAGTTATGGACAGGTCCTCCAAGAGACCCAGTACTTC
clone_size: NA; v_call: TRBV28; j_call: TRBJ1-1; d_call: NA; cdr3_length: 13; cdr3_aa: CASSPHPSTEAFF; cdr3_nt: TGTGCCAGCAGTCCCCACCCGAGTACTGAAGCTTTCTTT
clone_size: NA; v_call: TRBV11-3; j_call: TRBJ2-1; d_call: NA; cdr3_length: 12; cdr3_aa: CASSGTGNEQFF; cdr3_nt: TGTGCCAGCAGCGGTACAGGGAATGAGCAGTTCTTC
clone_size: NA; v_call: TRBV27; j_call: TRBJ2-6; d_call: NA; cdr3_length: 21; cdr3_aa: CASSFGRAGFKFTSGANVLTF; cdr3_nt: TGTGCCAGCAGTTTTGGTCGGGCAGGGTTTAAATTTACGTCTGGGGCCAACGTCCTGACTTTC
clone_size: once; v_call: TRBV18; j_call: TRBJ1-5; d_call: NA; cdr3_length: 15; cdr3_aa: CASSPMGGTNQPQHF; cdr3_nt: TGTGCCAGCTCACCGATGGGAGGGACCAATCAGCCCCAGCATTTT
clone_size: NA; v_call: TRBV24-1; j_call: TRBJ1-4; d_call: TRBD1; cdr3_length: 15; cdr3_aa: CATSDGGTGREKLFF; cdr3_nt: TGTGCCACCAGTGATGGGGGGACAGGGCGTGAAAAACTGTTTTTT
clone_size: NA; v_call: TRBV19; j_call: TRBJ2-6; d_call: NA; cdr3_length: 16; cdr3_aa: CASSRLRGRGANVLTF; cdr3_nt: TGTGCCAGTAGTAGACTCAGGGGGAGGGGGGCCAACGTCCTGACTTTC
clone_size: NA; v_call: TRBV4-2; j_call: TRBJ1-5; d_call: NA; cdr3_length: 17; cdr3_aa: CASSQDDRPNSNQPQHF; cdr3_nt: TGTGCCAGCAGCCAAGACGACAGACCCAATAGCAATCAGCCCCAGCATTTT
clone_size: NA; v_call: TRBV5-1; j_call: TRBJ2-3; d_call: TRBD2; cdr3_length: 16; cdr3_aa: CASSFSGTSGGDTQYF; cdr3_nt: TGCGCCAGCAGCTTCTCCGGGACTAGCGGTGGGGATACGCAGTATTTT
clone_size: NA; v_call: TRBV5-1; j_call: TRBJ1-6; d_call: NA; cdr3_length: 15; cdr3_aa: CASSLIPEYNSPLHF; cdr3_nt: TGCGCCAGCAGCTTGATACCCGAGTATAATTCACCCCTCCACTTT
clone_size: NA; v_call: TRBV6-5; j_call: TRBJ1-2; d_call: TRBD1; cdr3_length: 15; cdr3_aa: CASSSPRQGATGYTF; cdr3_nt: TGTGCCAGCAGTTCCCCAAGACAGGGGGCGACCGGCTACACCTTC
clone_size: NA; v_call: TRBV29-1; j_call: TRBJ1-1; d_call: TRBD1; cdr3_length: 12; cdr3_aa: CSVGGQGVEAFF; cdr3_nt: TGCAGCGTTGGGGGCCAGGGGGTTGAAGCTTTCTTT
clone_size: NA; v_call: TRBV30; j_call: TRBJ2-5; d_call: TRBD1; cdr3_length: 13; cdr3_aa: CACQRGLQETQYF; cdr3_nt: TGTGCCTGTCAGAGGGGGCTCCAAGAGACCCAGTACTTC
clone_size: NA; v_call: TRBV4-2; j_call: TRBJ2-1; d_call: NA; cdr3_length: 16; cdr3_aa: CASSPQHTIGYNEQFF; cdr3_nt: TGTGCCAGCAGCCCCCAGCATACGATCGGATACAATGAGCAGTTCTTC
clone_size: NA; v_call: TRBV9; j_call: TRBJ2-1; d_call: TRBD1; cdr3_length: 15; cdr3_aa: CASRATGGIYNEQFF; cdr3_nt: TGTGCCAGCAGAGCGACAGGGGGGATCTACAATGAGCAGTTCTTC
clone_size: NA; v_call: TRBV27; j_call: TRBJ1-4; d_call: NA; cdr3_length: 16; cdr3_aa: CASSLRAPRMGEKLFF; cdr3_nt: TGTGCCAGCAGTTTACGGGCTCCGCGAATGGGTGAAAAACTGTTTTTT
clone_size: NA; v_call: TRBV28; j_call: TRBJ2-3; d_call: NA; cdr3_length: 12; cdr3_aa: CASSGATDTQYF; cdr3_nt: TGTGCCAGTTCAGGGGCCACAGATACGCAGTATTTT
clone_size: once; v_call: TRBV6-5; j_call: TRBJ1-2; d_call: NA; cdr3_length: 14; cdr3_aa: CASRRGAPSYGYTF; cdr3_nt: TGTGCCAGCCGACGGGGGGCGCCGAGCTATGGCTACACCTTC
clone_size: once; v_call: TRBV5-4; j_call: TRBJ1-3; d_call: TRBD1; cdr3_length: 15; cdr3_aa: CASSPGTGSGNTIYF; cdr3_nt: TGTGCCAGCAGCCCGGGGACAGGCTCTGGAAACACCATATATTTT
clone_size: few; v_call: TRBV25-1; j_call: TRBJ2-3; d_call: TRBD2; cdr3_length: 14; cdr3_aa: CASSLAGGTDTQYF; cdr3_nt: TGTGCCAGCAGTTTAGCGGGGGGAACAGATACGCAGTATTTT
clone_size: NA; v_call: TRBV5-1; j_call: TRBJ1-5; d_call: TRBD1; cdr3_length: 16; cdr3_aa: CASSLGMTGGSQPQHF; cdr3_nt: TGCGCCAGCAGCTTGGGAATGACAGGGGGCAGTCAGCCCCAGCATTTT
clone_size: NA; v_call: TRBV3-1/TRBV3-2; j_call: TRBJ2-5; d_call: NA; cdr3_length: 17; cdr3_aa: CASTLTWGRSNQETQYF; cdr3_nt: TGTGCCAGCACCCTTACTTGGGGGCGTTCTAACCAAGAGACCCAGTACTTC
clone_size: NA; v_call: TRBV6-5; j_call: TRBJ1-3; d_call: NA; cdr3_length: 11; cdr3_aa: CASHDRDFIYF; cdr3_nt: TGTGCCAGCCACGACCGGGACTTCATATATTTT
clone_size: few; v_call: TRBV27; j_call: TRBJ2-1; d_call: TRBD2; cdr3_length: 16; cdr3_aa: CASRLLAGLSYNEQFF; cdr3_nt: TGTGCCAGCAGACTCCTAGCGGGCCTCTCCTACAATGAGCAGTTCTTC
clone_size: NA; v_call: TRBV5-6; j_call: TRBJ1-1; d_call: NA; cdr3_length: 14; cdr3_aa: CASSLVPGFTEAFF; cdr3_nt: TGTGCCAGCAGCTTGGTTCCAGGTTTTACTGAAGCTTTCTTT
clone_size: NA; v_call: TRBV3-1/TRBV3-2; j_call: TRBJ2-5; d_call: NA; cdr3_length: 15; cdr3_aa: CASSQSDGPQETQYF; cdr3_nt: TGTGCCAGCAGCCAATCGGACGGCCCCCAAGAGACCCAGTACTTC
clone_size: NA; v_call: TRBV25-1; j_call: TRBJ2-1; d_call: NA; cdr3_length: 15; cdr3_aa: CASSPEGGAYNEQFF; cdr3_nt: TGTGCCAGCAGTCCCGAAGGGGGGGCCTACAATGAGCAGTTCTTC
clone_size: NA; v_call: TRBV3-1/TRBV3-2; j_call: TRBJ2-5; d_call: NA; cdr3_length: 15; cdr3_aa: CASSHGSALTETQYF; cdr3_nt: TGTGCCAGCAGCCACGGTAGCGCTTTAACGGAGACCCAGTACTTC
clone_size: NA; v_call: TRBV11-1; j_call: TRBJ1-2; d_call: NA; cdr3_length: 14; cdr3_aa: CASSIGTGNYGYTF; cdr3_nt: TGTGCCAGCAGCATAGGAACAGGGAACTATGGCTACACCTTC